This is a list of T cell receptor beta chains from one sample in a study of patients and donors after allogeneic stem cell transplantation. MiXCR was run by TCRdb on the RT-PCR reads, yielding one entry per CDR3 protein. There are roughly 940,000 distinct CDR3 sequences in the sample; more than 15% occur only once, and 5% to 6.5% lies in the top ten. The material sequenced was blood, either unsorted or a sorted T cell fraction (not recorded which). The receptor source for this set is a human donor who was either an allogeneic HSCT recipient or a stem cell or donor lymphocyte infusion donor (not recorded which). It is not recorded whose cells these are; they may come from a transplant donor. Each CDR3 is given with its conserved first and last residue. D genes are given only for firm matches. Expanded clones get a size class; other rows say once, few or many, or leave the size out.

>TRBV12-3/TRBV12-4|-|TRBJ2-4|-
TGTGCCAGCAGTCAGACCAGGGGAGTGGACATTCAGTACTTC
CASSQTRGVDIQYF
>TRBV24-1|few|TRBJ2-3|-
TGTGCCACCAGTGACTCACGGACCGGAGGGCCGTGGCGGGGCACAGATACGCAGTATTTT
CATSDSRTGGPWRGTDTQYF
>TRBV5-6|-|TRBJ1-1|-
TGTGCCAGCAGCTTGGGTGTACCCAAGGTCAACACTGAAGCTTTCTTT
CASSLGVPKVNTEAFF
>TRBV6-1|-|TRBJ2-2|TRBD2
TGTGCCAGCGGGGGAGGGGATGGCACCGGGGAGCTGTTTTTT
CASGGGDGTGELFF
>TRBV12-5|-|TRBJ2-7|-
TGTGCTAGTGGTTTGGCCCTCTCCAGGGGACGCGGCAGGAGCTCCTACGAGCAGTACTTC
CASGLALSRGRGRSSYEQYF
>TRBV7-2|-|TRBJ1-5|TRBD1
TGTGCCAGCAGCTGGGGACAGGGAGGGAGCAATCAGCCCCAGCATTTT
CASSWGQGGSNQPQHF
>TRBV20-1|few|TRBJ1-1|-
TGCAGTGCTCCGAGGGGCCCTGAAGCTTTCTTT
CSAPRGPEAFF
>TRBV20-1|-|TRBJ2-5|TRBD2
TGCAGTGCTAGAGCGAGAGGGAGGGAAGAGACCCAGTACTTC
CSARARGREETQYF
>TRBV15|-|TRBJ1-5|-
TGTGCCACCAGCAGAGTACGGGGGGCTAATGGCAATCAGCCCCAGCATTTT
CATSRVRGANGNQPQHF
>TRBV25-1|few|TRBJ2-5|-
TGTGCCAGCAGTGAATATATCGGGGGAGAGACCCAGTACTTC
CASSEYIGGETQYF
>TRBV7-9|-|TRBJ2-1|-
TGTGCCAGCAGCTATCGGGACAATGAGCAGTTCTTC
CASSYRDNEQFF
>TRBV3-1|few|TRBJ2-5|-
TGTGCCAGCAGCCAAGATGGGTCAGGTGGGGAGACCCAGTACTTC
CASSQDGSGGETQYF
>TRBV6-2/TRBV6-3|-|TRBJ1-1|-
TGTGCCAGCAACAAAAACGGGTTTAGGAGCACTGAAGCTTTCTTT
CASNKNGFRSTEAFF
>TRBV4-3|few|TRBJ1-4|-
TGCGCCAGCAGCCAGGATAGGGTGCCCGGGGGCGAAAAACTGTTTTTT
CASSQDRVPGGEKLFF
>TRBV21-1|-|TRBJ1-3|-
TGTGCCAGCAGCAAGACGGGCCCGCGCGGAAACACCATATATTTT
CASSKTGPRGNTIYF
>TRBV5-1|-|TRBJ2-3|TRBD2
TGCGCCAGCAGCTTGCTCGGGACTAGCGGGGGGAACCCCACAGATACGCAGTATTTT
CASSLLGTSGGNPTDTQYF
>TRBV7-3|few|TRBJ1-1|-
TGTGCCAGCAGCCCCACTGACAGGAACACTGAAGCTTTCTTT
CASSPTDRNTEAFF
>TRBV20-1|-|TRBJ2-1|-
TGCAGTGCTAGGGGGCAGTCCTACAACAATGAGCAGTTCTTC
CSARGQSYNNEQFF
>TRBV5-6|-|TRBJ2-2|-
TGTGCCAGCAGCAACGACAGGAGCGCGAACACCGGGGAGCTGTTTTTT
CASSNDRSANTGELFF
>TRBV27|few|TRBJ1-1|TRBD1
TGTGCCAGCAGTTTCCGCGGAGATGGACAGGGACAAGCTTTCTTT
CASSFRGDGQGQAFF
>TRBV7-6|once|TRBJ2-3|-
TGTGCCAGCAGCTCCACAGGGGTCGGGGGAAAGGCGACAGATACGCAGTATTTT
CASSSTGVGGKATDTQYF
>TRBV7-2|few|TRBJ2-3|-
TGTGCCAGCAGCATCCAGGGATTCAAATACACAGATACGCAGTATTTT
CASSIQGFKYTDTQYF
>TRBV12-3/TRBV12-4|many|TRBJ2-1|-
TGTGCCAGCAGTTTTCGCTGGAACAATGAGCAGTTCTTC
CASSFRWNNEQFF
>TRBV29-1|many|TRBJ2-7|-
TGCAGCGTGGGAAAAGGGTCACCCTACGAGCAGTACTTC
CSVGKGSPYEQYF
>TRBV12-3/TRBV12-4|-|TRBJ1-1|-
TGTGCCAGCAGTCCTTATCGAACTGAAGCTTTCTTT
CASSPYRTEAFF
>TRBV9|many|TRBJ2-1|TRBD2
TGTGCCAGCAGCGTAGACCGCGGGGGCTCCTACAATGAGCAGTTCTTC
CASSVDRGGSYNEQFF
>TRBV20-1|few|TRBJ1-2|-
TGCAGTGCTACCCGGGCCTATGGCTACACCTTC
CSATRAYGYTF
>TRBV5-1|-|TRBJ1-2|-
TGCGCCAGCAGCTTGGAACAGTTCTATGGCTACACCTTC
CASSLEQFYGYTF
>TRBV29-1|few|TRBJ1-5|TRBD1
TGCAGCGTTTGGGACAGGGGTAGCAATCAGCCCCAGCATTTT
CSVWDRGSNQPQHF
>TRBV20-1|few|TRBJ1-1|-
TGCAGTGCTAGAACTACGGACAGTAACACTGAAGCTTTCTTT
CSARTTDSNTEAFF
>TRBV11-2|-|TRBJ1-1|-
TGTGCCAGCAGCTTATCAGTATCTAGGGGAGCTTTCTTT
CASSLSVSRGAFF
>TRBV6-2/TRBV6-3|-|TRBJ2-1|TRBD2
TGTGCCAGCAGTTACGGGCGGGAGGGGTACTACAATGAGCAGTTCTTC
CASSYGREGYYNEQFF
>TRBV29-1|many|TRBJ2-3|-
TGCAGCGTTGAAGGGCTAGCCTCCACAGATACGCAGTATTTT
CSVEGLASTDTQYF
>TRBV3-1|-|TRBJ1-5|-
TGTGCCAGCAGCTCTATGCAGAATCAGCCCCAGCATTTT
CASSSMQNQPQHF
>TRBV3-1|-|TRBJ1-2|-
TGTGCCACCGGAACAGGGATCTATGGCTACACCTTC
CATGTGIYGYTF
>TRBV4-1|few|TRBJ2-2|-
TGCGCCAGCAGCCAAGTCGGGCCCCCCGCGGCCACCGGGGAGCTGTTTTTT
CASSQVGPPAATGELFF
>TRBV11-1|few|TRBJ1-5|TRBD1
TGTGCCAGCAGCTTAGCGCAATGGGGACAGGGTGGGAACTATAGCAATCAGCCCCAGCATTTT
CASSLAQWGQGGNYSNQPQHF
>TRBV27|-|TRBJ1-2|-
TGTGCCAGTAGTTCCCCGACTCTACGTACCGGCTACACCTTC
CASSSPTLRTGYTF
>TRBV12-3/TRBV12-4|-|TRBJ1-5|-
TGTGCCAGCAGTTTACCTGGCAGACCGATTAGCAATCAGCCCCAGCATTTT
CASSLPGRPISNQPQHF
>TRBV7-6|-|TRBJ2-3|TRBD2
TGTGCCAGCAAGCTCGGGACTAGCGACACAGATACGCAGTATTTT
CASKLGTSDTDTQYF